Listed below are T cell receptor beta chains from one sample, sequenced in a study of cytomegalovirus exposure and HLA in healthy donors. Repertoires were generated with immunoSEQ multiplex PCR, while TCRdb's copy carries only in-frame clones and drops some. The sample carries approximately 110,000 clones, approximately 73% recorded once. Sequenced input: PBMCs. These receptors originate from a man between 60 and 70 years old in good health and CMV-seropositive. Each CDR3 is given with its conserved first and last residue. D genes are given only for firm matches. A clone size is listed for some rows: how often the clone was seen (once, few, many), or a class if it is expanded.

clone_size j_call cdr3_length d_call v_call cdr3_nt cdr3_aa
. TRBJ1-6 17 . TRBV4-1 TGCGCCAGCAGCCTCCCAGGTTCGAGCTCCTATAATTCACCCCTCCACTTT CASSLPGSSSYNSPLHF
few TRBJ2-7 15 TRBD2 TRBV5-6 TGTGCCAGCAGCTTGGCTGGCGGGGGGGTCTACGAGCAGTACTTC CASSLAGGGVYEQYF
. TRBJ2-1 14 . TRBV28 TGTGCCAGCAGACGTTACTTCTCCTACAATGAGCAGTTCTTC CASRRYFSYNEQFF
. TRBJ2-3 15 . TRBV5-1 TGCGCCAGCAGCCTCGAGCGGGCCAACACAGATACGCAGTATTTT CASSLERANTDTQYF
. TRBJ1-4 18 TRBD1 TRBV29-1 TGCAGCGTTGAAATTGGCGGGACAGGGGAAGGAACTAATGAAAAACTGTTTTTT CSVEIGGTGEGTNEKLFF
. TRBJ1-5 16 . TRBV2 TGTGCCAGCAGGGCACAGGAATCCTATAGCAATCAGCCCCAGCATTTT CASRAQESYSNQPQHF
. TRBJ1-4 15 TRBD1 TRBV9 TGTGCCAGCAGCGTGTTGACAGGGGAAGGTGAAAAACTGTTTTTT CASSVLTGEGEKLFF
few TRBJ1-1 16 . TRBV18 TGTGCCAGCTCACCACTCCGGCAGGGTGCGCTCACTGAAGCTTTCTTT CASSPLRQGALTEAFF
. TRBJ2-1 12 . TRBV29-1 TGCAGCGTTCGCGAGGGTAACAATGAGCAGTTCTTC CSVREGNNEQFF
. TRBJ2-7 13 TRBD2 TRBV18 TGTGCCAGCTCACACCGGGAGGCCTACGAGCAGTACTTC CASSHREAYEQYF
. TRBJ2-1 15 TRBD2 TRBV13 TGTGCCAGCAGCTTGGGAGGGACCTCCTACAATGAGCAGTTCTTC CASSLGGTSYNEQFF
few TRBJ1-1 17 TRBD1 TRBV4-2 TGTGCCAGCAGCCAAGGACTTGGACAGGGGCTATTCTCTGAAGCTTTCTTT CASSQGLGQGLFSEAFF
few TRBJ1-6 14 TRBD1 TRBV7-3 TGTGCCAGCAGCTCGACAGGGGGACGTTCACCCCTCCACTTT CASSSTGGRSPLHF
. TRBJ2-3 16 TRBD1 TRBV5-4 TGTGCCAGCAGCCTTAGGACAGGGGGGAGCACAGATACGCAGTATTTT CASSLRTGGSTDTQYF
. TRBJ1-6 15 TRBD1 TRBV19 TGTGCCAGTAGTATCACGGACAGGGCAGAATCACTCCTCCACTTT CASSITDRAESLLHF
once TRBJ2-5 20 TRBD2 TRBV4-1 TGCGCCAGCAGCCAAACCTTCGGGACTAGCGGGGGGGGGTACCAAGAGACCCAGTACTTC CASSQTFGTSGGGYQETQYF
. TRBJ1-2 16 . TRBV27 TGTGCCAGCAGTTTGGCCGGAGGGGCGGCTAACTATGGCTACACCTTC CASSLAGGAANYGYTF
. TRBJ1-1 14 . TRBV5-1 TGCGCCAGCAGCTTGAACTCTCAGAACACTGAAGCTTTCTTT CASSLNSQNTEAFF
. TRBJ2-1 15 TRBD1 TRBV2 TGTGCCAGCAATAGGGGGCCGAGCTCCTACAATGAGCAGTTCTTC CASNRGPSSYNEQFF
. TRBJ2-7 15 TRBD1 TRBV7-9 TGTGCCAGCAGCCTCGACAGGGGACCCTCCTACGAGCAGTACTTC CASSLDRGPSYEQYF
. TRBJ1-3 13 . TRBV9 TGTGCCAGCAGCGCGGACAGTACGGACACCATATATTTT CASSADSTDTIYF
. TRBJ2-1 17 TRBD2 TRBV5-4 TGTGCCAGCAGCTATACCCTACTAGCGGGGGGGTCGGATGAGCAGTTCTTC CASSYTLLAGGSDEQFF
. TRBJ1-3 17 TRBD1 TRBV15 TGTGCCACCAGCAGAGACCTACTAACAGGGGGCGGAAACACCATATATTTT CATSRDLLTGGGNTIYF
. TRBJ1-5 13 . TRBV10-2 TGCGCCAGCAGTGAGTCTTCGAGCCAGCCCCAGCATTTT CASSESSSQPQHF
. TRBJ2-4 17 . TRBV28 TGTGCCAGCAGTTCGTCCTCCGGACAGCAGTCCAAAAACATTCAGTACTTC CASSSSSGQQSKNIQYF
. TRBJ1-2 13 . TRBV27 TGTGCCAGCAGGTCCCCGACAGGTGGGGGCTACACCTTC CASRSPTGGGYTF
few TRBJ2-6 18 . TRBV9 TGTGCCAGCAGCGTCTCCTCGGGGGAGATCTCTGGGGCCAACGTCCTGACTTTC CASSVSSGEISGANVLTF
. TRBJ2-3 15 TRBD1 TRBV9 TGTGCCAGCAGCGTAGGGACAGGGGGCAGGGATACGCAGTATTTT CASSVGTGGRDTQYF
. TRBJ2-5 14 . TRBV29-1 TGCAGCGTTGATCCTTCTGGCAGCCAAGAGACCCAGTACTTC CSVDPSGSQETQYF
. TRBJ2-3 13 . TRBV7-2 TGTGCCAGCAGTCCGCAGGATCCAGATACGCAGTATTTT CASSPQDPDTQYF
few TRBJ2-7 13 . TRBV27 TGTGCCAGCAGTTTACGGGAACGCTACGAGCAGTACTTC CASSLRERYEQYF
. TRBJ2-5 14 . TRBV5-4 TGTGCCAGCAGCCCGGTGACAGTTAAAGAGACCCAGTACTTC CASSPVTVKETQYF
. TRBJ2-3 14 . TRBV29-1 TGCAGCGTTCCTCTGGCGGGGGCGGCAGATACGCAGTATTTT CSVPLAGAADTQYF
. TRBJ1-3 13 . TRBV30 TGTGCCTGGAGGCCCGGGGTTAAGCACACCATATATTTT CAWRPGVKHTIYF
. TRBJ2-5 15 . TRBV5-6 TGTGCCAGCAGCTCCCAGGGTCCGTACCAAGAGACCCAGTACTTC CASSSQGPYQETQYF
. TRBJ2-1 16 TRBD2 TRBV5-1 TGCGCCAGCAGCTTCAATCCGGGACTAGCAGAGAAAGAGCAGTTCTTC CASSFNPGLAEKEQFF